Listed below are T cell receptor beta chains from one sample, sequenced in a study of blood T cell repertoires in COVID-19. Using immunoSEQ multiplex PCR, the repertoire was profiled, and TCRdb retains in-frame clones only, with some absent. The data hold approximately 97,000 clones, with around 86% observed a single time. Source material: peripheral blood. These receptors all come from a man between 50 and 59 years old with active or convalescent COVID-19. CDR3s include the opening cysteine and the closing phenylalanine or tryptophan. Each record gives: clone size, D gene, J gene, V gene, CDR3 protein, CDR3 DNA. A D gene is named only where the DNA matches it firmly. Clone size, where shown, is once, few, many, or a class for clones that have expanded.

once,TRBD2,TRBJ2-5,TRBV19,CASSMGLAGGRETQYF,TGTGCCAGTAGTATGGGACTAGCGGGGGGCAGGGAGACCCAGTACTTC
once,NA,TRBJ1-5,TRBV30,CAWSVRQAYNQPQHF,TGTGCCTGGAGTGTACGGCAGGCATATAATCAGCCCCAGCATTTT
NA,NA,TRBJ1-1,TRBV18,CASSPRSVGSYMNTEAFF,TGTGCCAGCTCACCAAGGAGCGTAGGATCCTATATGAACACTGAAGCTTTCTTT
NA,NA,TRBJ1-3,TRBV28,CASETGGPGNTIYF,TGTGCCAGCGAAACCGGGGGTCCTGGAAACACCATATATTTT
NA,NA,TRBJ2-5,TRBV3-1/TRBV3-2,CASSPGLAGETQYF,TGTGCCAGCAGCCCGGGACTCGCCGGCGAGACCCAGTACTTC
NA,TRBD1,TRBJ1-3,TRBV6-2/TRBV6-3,CASSRTGGPGNTIYF,TGTGCCAGCAGCCGTACAGGGGGCCCTGGAAACACCATATATTTT
NA,NA,TRBJ2-3,TRBV10-3,CAISEQGWGQDTQYF,TGTGCCATCAGTGAGCAGGGGTGGGGACAAGATACGCAGTATTTT
NA,NA,TRBJ1-5,TRBV3-1/TRBV3-2,CASSQDSGQPQHF,TGTGCCAGCAGCCAAGATTCGGGGCAGCCCCAGCATTTT
NA,TRBD1,TRBJ2-2,TRBV3-1/TRBV3-2,CASSQGTGGFAGELFF,TGTGCCAGCAGCCAAGGGACAGGGGGCTTTGCCGGGGAGCTGTTTTTT
NA,NA,TRBJ2-7,TRBV19,CASSIAGLSSYEQYF,TGTGCCAGTAGTATAGCCGGACTTTCCAGCTACGAGCAGTACTTC
NA,TRBD2,TRBJ2-3,TRBV3-1/TRBV3-2,CASKAGGRADTQYF,TGTGCCAGTAAAGCGGGGGGGCGGGCAGATACGCAGTATTTT
NA,NA,TRBJ1-2,TRBV6-2/TRBV6-3,CASSSRTGFGYTF,TGTGCCAGCAGTAGCCGTACAGGGTTTGGCTACACCTTC
few,NA,TRBJ1-5,TRBV19,CASRTIEGHTGWQPQHF,TGTGCCAGTAGAACGATAGAGGGACACACAGGATGGCAGCCCCAGCATTTT
NA,TRBD2,TRBJ2-1,TRBV10-2,CASRSTGGAGYNEQFF,TGCGCCAGCAGGAGTACGGGAGGGGCGGGGTACAATGAGCAGTTCTTC
NA,TRBD1,TRBJ2-1,TRBV6-5,CASRPETGGNNEQFF,TGTGCCAGCCGCCCTGAGACAGGGGGAAACAATGAGCAGTTCTTC
NA,NA,TRBJ2-2,TRBV7-2,CASSLRGYGNTGELFF,TGTGCCAGCAGCTTAAGGGGGTACGGGAACACCGGGGAGCTGTTTTTT
NA,NA,TRBJ1-3,TRBV4-1,CASSQGTASGNTIYF,TGCGCCAGCAGCCAAGGGACAGCCTCTGGAAACACCATATATTTT
NA,NA,TRBJ1-1,TRBV30,CAWIRGYTEAFF,TGTGCCTGGATCCGGGGGTACACTGAAGCTTTCTTT
NA,TRBD1,TRBJ1-2,TRBV10-2,CASSDSTGVNGYTF,TGCGCCAGCAGTGATTCGACAGGGGTTAATGGCTACACCTTC
NA,TRBD1,TRBJ1-6,TRBV6-5,CASSQDRANNSPLHF,TGTGCCAGCAGCCAAGACAGGGCCAATAATTCACCCCTCCACTTT
NA,TRBD1,TRBJ2-5,TRBV18,CASSLGTGEETQYF,TGTGCCAGCTCACTCGGGACAGGGGAAGAGACCCAGTACTTC
NA,TRBD1,TRBJ2-2,TRBV5-8,CASSPHRGQDTGELFF,TGTGCCAGCAGCCCCCACAGGGGGCAGGACACCGGGGAGCTGTTTTTT
NA,NA,TRBJ1-3,TRBV5-1,CASSLWAQDSGNTIYF,TGCGCCAGCAGCTTGTGGGCACAGGACTCTGGAAACACCATATATTTT
NA,TRBD1,TRBJ1-5,TRBV19,CASSITGDVNQPQHF,TGTGCCAGTAGTATAACAGGGGATGTCAATCAGCCCCAGCATTTT
NA,NA,TRBJ1-4,TRBV28,CASSWGRNEKLFF,TGTGCCAGCAGCTGGGGGCGCAATGAAAAACTGTTTTTT
NA,TRBD1,TRBJ2-4,TRBV19,CASSPGQGKAKNIQYF,TGTGCCAGTTCTCCGGGACAGGGGAAGGCCAAAAACATTCAGTACTTC
NA,NA,TRBJ2-1,TRBV5-1,CASSDGYSYNEQFF,TGCGCCAGCAGCGACGGGTACTCCTACAATGAGCAGTTCTTC
NA,TRBD1,TRBJ1-1,TRBV28,CASSETGDDTEAFF,TGTGCCAGCAGTGAAACAGGGGACGACACTGAAGCTTTCTTT
NA,NA,TRBJ1-2,TRBV28,CASSFRDTYGYTF,TGTGCCAGCAGTTTTAGGGACACGTATGGCTACACCTTC
NA,NA,TRBJ2-2,TRBV18,CASSPYQGPSTGELFF,TGTGCCAGCTCACCCTACCAGGGTCCTTCCACCGGGGAGCTGTTTTTT
NA,NA,TRBJ1-2,TRBV10-2,CASSSGSSGLAGYTF,TGCGCCAGCAGCTCTGGCAGTAGCGGGCTAGCGGGCTACACCTTC
NA,NA,TRBJ1-2,TRBV6-5,CASSPRGANYGYTF,TGTGCCAGCAGCCCCCGGGGAGCTAACTATGGCTACACCTTC
NA,TRBD1,TRBJ2-7,TRBV7-9,CASSVGQGAFYEQYF,TGTGCCAGCAGCGTGGGACAGGGGGCCTTTTACGAGCAGTACTTC
NA,TRBD1,TRBJ1-1,TRBV3-1/TRBV3-2,CASSQGRGTFGAFF,TGTGCCAGCAGCCAAGGCAGGGGGACATTCGGAGCTTTCTTT
NA,NA,TRBJ2-7,TRBV9,CASSVAAGSAYEQYF,TGTGCCAGCAGCGTAGCGGCAGGGTCGGCCTACGAGCAGTACTTC
NA,TRBD2,TRBJ2-7,TRBV7-2,CASSLVGGAGYEQYF,TGTGCCAGCAGCTTAGTCGGGGGGGCCGGGTACGAGCAGTACTTC
NA,TRBD2,TRBJ2-5,TRBV6-5,CASSYGASGRETQYF,TGTGCCAGCAGTTACGGGGCTAGCGGGAGGGAGACCCAGTACTTC
NA,TRBD1,TRBJ1-5,TRBV18,CASSIPGTGNQPQHF,TGTGCCAGCTCCATACCAGGGACAGGGAATCAGCCCCAGCATTTT
NA,NA,TRBJ2-7,TRBV27,CASSLSVGQVGYEQYF,TGTGCCAGCAGTTTATCGGTGGGGCAGGTGGGTTACGAGCAGTACTTC
NA,TRBD2,TRBJ2-7,TRBV7-2,CASSLVGGGASYEQYF,TGTGCCAGCAGCTTAGTTGGCGGGGGGGCCTCCTACGAGCAGTACTTC
NA,NA,TRBJ2-2,TRBV9,CASSVGTESNTGELFF,TGTGCCAGCAGCGTAGGGACAGAATCGAACACCGGGGAGCTGTTTTTT
once,NA,TRBJ2-3,TRBV7-2,CASTVGGGRLDTQYF,TGTGCCAGCACCGTAGGGGGGGGCCGCTTGGATACGCAGTATTTT
NA,NA,TRBJ1-1,TRBV18,CASSRTDMNTEAFF,TGTGCCAGCTCACGGACAGACATGAACACTGAAGCTTTCTTT
few,TRBD1,TRBJ1-6,TRBV9,CASSVQGGYNSPLHF,TGTGCCAGCAGCGTGCAGGGGGGCTATAATTCACCCCTCCACTTT
NA,NA,TRBJ2-3,TRBV29-1,CSVALGGTDTQYF,TGCAGCGTTGCTCTCGGTGGCACAGATACGCAGTATTTT
NA,NA,TRBJ1-1,TRBV10-1,CASSEAGRRFTEAFF,TGCGCCAGCAGTGAGGCCGGTCGGCGGTTCACTGAAGCTTTCTTT